One sample yielded the 22 T cell receptor beta chains listed below, sequenced in a study of beta chain features in type 1 diabetes. Whole-study results and caveats: All four CD4+ subsets of Type 1 diabetes patients contained TCRB CDR3s that were moderately but significantly shorter.

These receptors have no known antigen. Reverse transcription of all isolated RNA meant that expressed TCRB transcripts were sequenced. Sequencing was performed with immunoSEQ multiplex PCR; in TCRdb, only in-frame clones are kept and a portion is missing. The sample yields some 240,000 clones, roughly 16% seen once. Sequencing used naive CD4+ T cells from blood. These receptors were taken from a man in his thirties or forties with type 1 diabetes.

The chain couples TRBV5-1 to TRBJ2-3; no firm D call. There are 15 residues in the CDR3. The germline CDR1 and CDR2 sequences are SGHRS and YFSETQ. V lost 5 bases and J 3 bases, leaving 16 bases between the germline ends. CDR3 amino acids: CASRKDPGETDTQYF. Written as DNA, the CDR3 is TGCGCCAGCAGGAAAGACCCGGGTGAGACAGATACGCAGTATTTT. Using reference TRBV5-1 and TRBJ2-3 for the parts outside the CDR3, the full variable domain is KAGVTQTPRYLIKTRGQQVTLSCSPISGHRSVSWYQQTPGQGLQFLFEYFSETQRNKGNFPGRFSGRQFSNSRSEMNVSTLELGDSALYLCASRKDPGETDTQYFGPGTRLTVL.

The chain couples TRBV6-5 to TRBJ2-4; D perhaps matches TRBD1 (5 bases). The V end was cut by 5 bases, the J end by 4 bases, with 15 bases between. Per germline, CDR1 MNHEY and CDR2 SVGAGI. The CDR3 extends over 15 amino acids. Here the CDR3 reads CASSPTASGKNIQYF. The CDR3 DNA reads TGTGCCAGCAGTCCTACAGCATCAGGGAAAAACATTCAGTACTTC.

In this sample, this clone turned up a few times. The J gene is TRBJ1-4, the V gene TRBV25-1; D ambiguous. The CDR3 consists of 14 residues. Trimming removed 6 bases from V and 0 bases from J, with 8 bases in between. The V gene's germline CDR1 is MGHDK and CDR2 SYGVNS. The CDR3 nucleotides are TGTGCCAGCAGAAGAACGGCAACTAATGAAAAACTGTTTTTT. Amino acids: CASRRTATNEKLFF.

The J gene is TRBJ1-1, the V gene TRBV20-1; no clear D gene. Germline values: CDR1 DFQATT, CDR2 SNEGSKA (reference sequence). Trimming took 3 bases from V and 5 from J, leaving 7 bases between them. CDR3 size: 11 residues. CDR3: CSASSTTEAFF. Written as DNA, the CDR3 is TGCAGTGCTAGTTCTACGACTGAAGCTTTCTTT.

This clone was picked up a small number of times. This chain links TRBV5-1 with TRBJ1-5, with D possibly being TRBD1 (5 bases). The V end was cut by 4 bases, the J end by 1 base, with 15 bases between. The CDR3 has 16 residues. CDR1 SGHRS and CDR2 YFSETQ come from the germline V gene. This CDR3 reads CASSPGQGGSNQPQHF. CDR3 sequence (DNA): TGCGCCAGCAGCCCGGGGCAGGGAGGAAGCAATCAGCCCCAGCATTTT.

In its sample, this clone was seen a few times. The CDR3 sequence is CASSISAANNEQFF. Written as DNA, the CDR3 is TGTGCCAGTAGTATATCAGCCGCGAACAATGAGCAGTTCTTC. The chain is built from TRBV19 and TRBJ2-1; D call uncertain. V lost 2 bases, J lost 5 bases, and 10 bases lay in between. The CDR3 is 14 residues long. Germline-derived CDR1 and CDR2 are LNHDA and SQIVND (reference sequence).

The chain combines TRBV30 with TRBJ2-6; D unresolved. The V gene lost 8 bases and the J gene lost 1 base, with 12 bases spanning the gap. This CDR3 has 14 residues. Germline V CDR1 and CDR2: GTSNPN, SVGIG (reference sequence). This CDR3 reads CASPPPSGANVLTF. CDR3 sequence (DNA): TGTGCCAGTCCACCACCGTCTGGGGCCAACGTCCTGACTTTC.

This clone was detected only once. The J gene is TRBJ1-2, the V gene TRBV4-1; D is unclear. The CDR3 has 15 amino acids. The germline V and J ends were trimmed by 1 base and 6 bases, with 15 bases remaining between them. Germline lookup yields CDR1 MGHRA and CDR2 YSYEKL. The DNA for the CDR3 is TGCGCCAGCAGCCAAGTCGTCGGGCCGGAGAATGGCTACACCTTC. Translating it yields CASSQVVGPENGYTF.

This clone has only a few counts. The identical CDR3 is also encoded by other nucleotide sequences in the sample. The J gene is TRBJ2-1, the V gene TRBV30, with 8 bases aligning to TRBD1. The CDR3 covers 13 residues. Germline lookup yields CDR1 GTSNPN and CDR2 SVGIG (reference sequence). V was clipped by 5 bases and J by 0 bases; unmatched bases: 0. CDR3 sequence reads: CAWGQGSYNEQFF. The DNA of the CDR3 is TGTGCCTGGGGACAGGGCTCCTACAATGAGCAGTTCTTC.

This sequence joins TRBV15 and TRBJ2-5; 14 nucleotides line up with TRBD2. Germline V gene data show CDR1 as LNHNV and CDR2 as YYDKDF (reference sequence). This CDR3 has 15 residues. V shed 1 base and J 5 bases; nucleotides not matched to a gene: 0. The CDR3 region is CATSRGLAGGETQYF. The CDR3, as DNA: TGTGCCACCAGCAGAGGACTAGCGGGAGGGGAGACCCAGTACTTC. Together with reference TRBV15 and TRBJ2-5, the CDR3 gives the full variable domain: DAMVIQNPRYQVTQFGKPVTLSCSQTLNHNVMYWYQQKSSQAPKLLFHYYDKDFNNEADTPDNFQSRRPNTSFCFLDIRSPGLGDTAMYLCATSRGLAGGETQYFGPGTRLLVL.

The V call is TRBV11-2, the J call TRBJ2-3, with D possibly TRBD2 on 6 matching bases. The CDR3 has 12 amino acids. CDR1 SGHAT and CDR2 FQNNGV come from the germline V gene. V dropped 9 bases and J dropped 0 bases, with 7 bases sitting between them. The CDR3 nucleotides read TGTGCCAGTCGGGAGAGCACAGATACGCAGTATTTT. It encodes CASRESTDTQYF.

This clone was counted only a few times. The chain recombines TRBV25-1 with TRBJ2-6; 13 nucleotides match TRBD2. The junction had 3 bases not matched to a gene; V was cut back by 4 bases and J by 0 bases. The CDR3 is 18 residues long. Germline V gives CDR1 MGHDK, CDR2 SYGVNS. The CDR3 DNA sequence: TGTGCCAGCAGTGGGACTAGCGGGAGCACCTCTGGGGCCAACGTCCTGACTTTC. Its translation is CASSGTSGSTSGANVLTF. The whole variable domain, filled in from reference TRBV25-1 and TRBJ2-6, reads EADIYQTPRYLVIGTGKKITLECSQTMGHDKMYWYQQDPGMELHLIHYSYGVNSTEKGDLSSESTVSRIRTEHFPLTLESARPSHTSQYLCASSGTSGSTSGANVLTFGAGSRLTVL.

The rearrangement uses TRBV14 and TRBJ2-1; D ambiguous. The CDR3 runs 11 residues. Germline V CDR1 and CDR2: SGHDN, FVKESK. V lost 2 bases and J lost 9, with 5 bases in between. CDR3 nucleotides: TGTGCCAGCAGCCAACGTATTGAGCAGTTCTTC. Translated: CASSQRIEQFF.

The chain carries TRBV13 and TRBJ1-3; unclear D gene. CDR3 length: 14 residues. The germline V gene encodes CDR1 PRHDT and CDR2 FYEKMQ (reference sequence). The V end was cut by 4 bases, the J end by 3 bases, with 10 bases between. The CDR3 DNA reads TGTGCCAGCAGCTCGACGTCCGATGGAAACACCATATATTTT. Protein product: CASSSTSDGNTIYF.

The sample holds a few counts of this clone. This chain joins TRBV30 and TRBJ2-1; D ambiguous. The V gene's germline CDR1 is GTSNPN and CDR2 SVGIG (reference sequence). Deletions cut 4 bases from V and 9 bases from J, with 16 bases between. The CDR3 extends over 13 amino acids. For the CDR3, the DNA is TGTGCCTGGACTGAGCCATCGTGGGGTGAGCAGTTCTTC. It specifies CAWTEPSWGEQFF.

This chain uses TRBV29-1 with TRBJ2-1; tentatively, D is TRBD1 or TRBD2 (5 bases each). The CDR3 has 12 residues. The V gene lost 6 bases and the J gene lost 15 bases, with 21 bases spanning the gap. Germline-derived CDR1 and CDR2 are SQVTM and ANQGSEA. The CDR3 is CSVLTGTPQGFF. CDR3 coding DNA: TGCAGCGTGTTAACTGGGACCCCCCAGGGGTTCTTC.

This chain connects TRBV28 to TRBJ2-7; TRBD1 might be the D (6 bases). This CDR3 region has 13 residues. Germline V CDR1 and CDR2: MDHEN, SYDVKM. Deletions cut 6 bases from V and 2 bases from J, with 11 bases between. In nucleotides, the CDR3 is TGTGCCAGCAGGCTGACAGGCACCTACGAGCAGTACTTC. This gives the protein CASRLTGTYEQYF.

V is TRBV14 and J is TRBJ2-3; D uncertain. CDR3 length: 15 amino acids. The germline gives CDR1 SGHDN, CDR2 FVKESK. Trimming stripped 0 bases from V and 2 bases from J, with 9 bases between. The CDR3 sequence is CASSQEWSTTDTQYF. In nucleotides, the CDR3 is TGTGCCAGCAGCCAAGAATGGAGTACCACAGATACGCAGTATTTT.

The CDR3 DNA reads TGTGCCAGCAGCATTGGGACAGTCACCTACAATGAGCAGTTCTTC. Its translation is CASSIGTVTYNEQFF. The chain employs TRBV5-6 and TRBJ2-1; 7 positions agree with TRBD1. Germline trimming cut 4 bases from V and 2 bases from J; bases unmatched to any gene: 6. This CDR3 contains 15 residues. Per germline, CDR1 SGHDT and CDR2 YYEEEE.

V usage is TRBV6-4 and J usage is TRBJ2-1, with TRBD2 identical over 10 bases. Germline-derived CDR1 and CDR2 are MRHNA and SNTAGT. This CDR3 region has 18 residues. Trimming removed 4 bases from V and 9 bases from J; junction bases left unmatched: 18. The CDR3 region is CASSAPRRLAGDFTEQFF. The CDR3 bases are TGTGCCAGCAGTGCTCCGCGGCGCCTAGCGGGAGACTTTACTGAGCAGTTCTTC.

This clone was seen only a few times. At one of its ends the junction is not consistent with the germline gene, which may arise from a read error. The chain couples TRBV7-7 to TRBJ2-7; maybe TRBD2 (6 bases). The CDR3 contains 15 residues. Germline lookup yields CDR1 SSHAT and CDR2 FNYEAQ (reference sequence). CDR3 DNA: TGTGCTAGCAGCCCTGGCGGGGCAGCTCCCTACGAGCAGTACTTC. This codes for CASSPGGAAPYEQYF.

The chain recombines TRBV28 with TRBJ2-6; TRBD1 agrees at 7 bases. Trimming removed 4 bases from V and 2 bases from J; junction bases left unmatched: 8. The V gene's germline CDR1 is MDHEN and CDR2 SYDVKM. This CDR3 contains 17 residues. CDR3 sequence (DNA): TGTGCCAGCAGTTCCCCAGGGGGTGAGGCTGGGGCCAACGTCCTGACTTTC. It codes for CASSSPGGEAGANVLTF.